This T cell receptor (delta chain) originates from a study of γδ T cells in repeated Plasmodium falciparum infection. Overall study results and limits: Vgamma9/Vdelta2+ T cells showed a stable polyclonal repertoire with shared TCRgamma sequences.

The CDR3 sequence is 19 residues long. Germline lookup yields CDR1 TSWWSYY and CDR2 QGS. Trimming at V came to 0 bases and at J to 2 bases, leaving 12 bases not matched to a gene. Vgamma9/Vdelta2+ and Vdelta2-negative gammadelta T cells were flow-sorted from PBMC for bulk sequencing. On this clone itself: Its antigen remains unidentified.

TCRdb reprocessed the multiplex PCR reads using CATT. The sample yields around 46,000 delta-chain clones, 1.6% seen once. This clonotype originated in a pool of human donors (malaria-infected and uninfected, not separated). The sequencing input was gamma-delta T cells from blood. V gene TRDV1 combines with J gene TRDJ1; TRDD3 aligns across 10 bases. No J segment appears in TCRdb, so it was assigned here by matching the sequence to germline. The CDR3 coding sequence is TGTGCTCTTGGGGAACTGTGGGACTGGGGGATTTCGGGAACCGATAAACTCATCTTT. It is translated as CALGELWDWGISGTDKLIF.